One T cell receptor beta chain is described in this entry. Enrolled during active infection, Seattle patients were then followed longitudinally. This specimen belongs to a study of blood T cell repertoires in COVID-19. Background on the study: T cells, B-cell-depleted T cells, or PBMCs supplied cDNA or gDNA.

Under the authors' procedure: Estimated nucleated cell counts came from reference gene primer amplification. Clones were sequenced by immunoSEQ multiplex PCR, and TCRdb holds only the in-frame ones, with some missing. D and trimming were read from the DNA, whereas the V and J calls and clone size are those reported in that table. Of 200,000 to 250,000 clones in the sample, more than 80% were seen once. Germline loops: CDR1 MNHEY, CDR2 SVGEGT. The CDR3 covers 16 residues. J gave up 4 bases and V 4 bases, and 8 bases lay outside the gene matches. This chain uses TRBV6-2 or TRBV6-3 with TRBJ2-1; 9 positions match TRBD1. Material for sequencing was peripheral blood. This TCR came from a man under 40 with COVID-19, enrolled during active disease. CDR3 bases: TGTGCCAGCAGTTCCGAGGGACAGGGAATATACAATGAGCAGTTCTTC. It translates to CASSSEGQGIYNEQFF.